These 8 T cell receptor beta chains were all obtained from the same sample, sequenced in a study of shared clonotypes between healthy human individuals. Some clones are missing from TCRdb's copy, which holds only in-frame ones; the method was immunoSEQ multiplex PCR. The sample has approximately 2.4 million clones, nearly 97% seen once; the top ten hold around 0.13%. The sample comprised naive CD4+ T cells sorted from blood. Subset specified: CD45RA+ positively selected. Receptors originate from a man younger than 35 in good health.

This sequence joins TRBV19 and TRBJ2-3; D is tentatively TRBD1 or TRBD2 (5 bases each). The CDR3 runs 17 residues. From germline, CDR1 is LNHDA and CDR2 SQIVND (reference sequence). The ends were cut back, 3 bases at V and 5 bases at J, with 21 bases in the middle. In DNA form, the CDR3 reads TGTGCCAGTAGTATGGGGGACGCATCCAAAAGGATAGATACGCAGTATTTT. It translates to CASSMGDASKRIDTQYF.

About this clone: This specimen includes other DNA sequences encoding the same CDR3. The chain has TRBV6-6 and TRBJ2-7, with D tentatively TRBD1 or TRBD2 (7 bases each). In germline, CDR1 is MNHNY, CDR2 SVGAGI (reference sequence). The CDR3 is 15 residues long. V was cut by 5 bases and J by 1 base, with 15 bases left in between. This chain's CDR3 is CASSLGQGGSYEQYF. DNA for the CDR3: TGTGCCAGCAGTCTCGGGCAGGGGGGGTCCTACGAGCAGTACTTC.

This clone has just a few counts. The genes are TRBV5-1 and TRBJ1-1, with 8 bases that match TRBD1. The CDR3 totals 13 residues. Germline V CDR1 and CDR2: SGHRS, YFSETQ. The trim removed 5 bases at V and 7 bases at J, leaving 7 bases unmatched. The CDR3 is CASRDADRGEAFF. DNA of the CDR3: TGCGCCAGCAGGGATGCCGACAGGGGTGAAGCTTTCTTT.

The chain uses TRBV10-3 and TRBJ1-4, with no clear D. The CDR3 extends over 14 amino acids. Trimming stripped 3 bases from V and 0 bases from J, with 5 bases between. CDR1 ENHRY and CDR2 SYGVKD come from the germline V gene. DNA of the CDR3: TGTGCCATCAGTGAAGAATCAACTAATGAAAAACTGTTTTTT. It specifies CAISEESTNEKLFF.

This chain joins TRBV9 and TRBJ1-1, with 7 bases lining up with TRBD1. Germline V CDR1 and CDR2: SGDLS, YYNGEE. CDR3 length: 15 residues. V gave up 5 bases and J gave up 6 bases; unmatched junction bases: 13. The CDR3 here is CASSPATLTGSEAFF. CDR3 nucleotide sequence: TGTGCCAGCAGTCCTGCGACCTTGACAGGGTCTGAAGCTTTCTTT.

The rearrangement links TRBV18 to TRBJ2-7; weak D call: TRBD2 (5 bases). V was clipped by 3 bases and J by 4 bases, with 13 bases between them. Per germline, CDR1 KGHSH and CDR2 LQKENI. There are 14 residues in the CDR3. The DNA for the CDR3 is TGTGCCAGCTCACCTTCGGACCAGCGGTACGAGCAGTACTTC. It is translated as CASSPSDQRYEQYF.

The rearrangement joins TRBV29-1 to TRBJ2-7; 9 bases fit TRBD2. The CDR3 runs to 14 residues. Germline V gene data show CDR1 as SQVTM and CDR2 as ANQGSEA. V lost 7 bases and J lost 4; bases outside the gene matches: 11. CDR3 amino acids: CSARGLAYPYEQYF. The CDR3 region has the DNA TGCAGCGCCCGGGGACTAGCCTACCCTTACGAGCAGTACTTC.

The chain couples TRBV28 to TRBJ2-1; 7 bases align to TRBD1. Germline CDR1 and CDR2: MDHEN and SYDVKM. The V segment lost 5 bases and the J segment 0 bases; nucleotides outside the gene matches: 7. This CDR3 region has 16 residues. Written as DNA, the CDR3 is TGTGCCAGCAGTAAATCGGGACAGAGCTCCTACAATGAGCAGTTCTTC. As protein: CASSKSGQSSYNEQFF.